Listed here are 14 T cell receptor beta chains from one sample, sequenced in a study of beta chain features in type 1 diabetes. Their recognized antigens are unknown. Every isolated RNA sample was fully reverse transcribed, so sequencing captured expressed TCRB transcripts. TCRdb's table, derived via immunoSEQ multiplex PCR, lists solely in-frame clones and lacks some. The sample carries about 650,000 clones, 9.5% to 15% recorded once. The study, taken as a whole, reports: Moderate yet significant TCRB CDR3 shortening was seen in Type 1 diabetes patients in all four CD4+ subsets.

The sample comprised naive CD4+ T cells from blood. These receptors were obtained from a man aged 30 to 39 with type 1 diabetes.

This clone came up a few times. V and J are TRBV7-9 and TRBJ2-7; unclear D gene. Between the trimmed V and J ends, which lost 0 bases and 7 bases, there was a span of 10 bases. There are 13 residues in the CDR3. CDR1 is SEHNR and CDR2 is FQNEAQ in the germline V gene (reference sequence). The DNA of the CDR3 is TGTGCCAGCAGCTTAGCCGGTCTGGGTGAGCAGTACTTC. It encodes CASSLAGLGEQYF. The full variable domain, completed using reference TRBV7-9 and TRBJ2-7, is DTGVSQNPRHKITKRGQNVTFRCDPISEHNRLYWYRQTLGQGPEFLTYFQNEAQLEKSRLLSDRFSAERPKGSFSTLEIQRTEQGDSAMYLCASSLAGLGEQYFGPGTRLTVT.

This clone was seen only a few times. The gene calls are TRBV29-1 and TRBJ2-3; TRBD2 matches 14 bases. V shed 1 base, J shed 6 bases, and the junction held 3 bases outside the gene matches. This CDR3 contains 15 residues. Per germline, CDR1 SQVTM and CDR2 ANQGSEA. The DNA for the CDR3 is TGCAGCGTTGAAGTGACTAGCGGGGGGGCGGATACGCAGTATTTT. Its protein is CSVEVTSGGADTQYF.

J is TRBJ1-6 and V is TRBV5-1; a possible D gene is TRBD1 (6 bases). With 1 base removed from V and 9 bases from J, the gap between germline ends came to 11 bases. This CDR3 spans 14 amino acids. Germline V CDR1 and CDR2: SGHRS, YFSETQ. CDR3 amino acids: CASSLQGLPSPLHF. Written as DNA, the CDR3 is TGCGCCAGCAGCTTGCAGGGGCTCCCTTCACCCCTCCACTTT.

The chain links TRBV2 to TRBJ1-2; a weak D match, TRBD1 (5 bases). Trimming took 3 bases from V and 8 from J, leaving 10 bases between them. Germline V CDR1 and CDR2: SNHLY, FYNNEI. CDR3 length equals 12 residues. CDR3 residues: CASSDPGVGYTF. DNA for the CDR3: TGTGCCAGCAGTGATCCGGGGGTAGGCTACACCTTC.

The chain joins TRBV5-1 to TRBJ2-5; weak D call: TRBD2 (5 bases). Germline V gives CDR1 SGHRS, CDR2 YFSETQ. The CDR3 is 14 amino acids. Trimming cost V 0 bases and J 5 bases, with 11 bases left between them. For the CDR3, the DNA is TGCGCCAGCAGCTTGGCCCTAGCTCCGGAGACCCAGTACTTC. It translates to CASSLALAPETQYF.

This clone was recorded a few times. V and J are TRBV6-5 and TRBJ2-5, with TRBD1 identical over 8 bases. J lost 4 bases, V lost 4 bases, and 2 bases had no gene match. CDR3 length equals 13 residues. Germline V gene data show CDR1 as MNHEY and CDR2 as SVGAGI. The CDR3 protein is CASSFTGGETQYF. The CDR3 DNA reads TGTGCCAGCAGTTTCACAGGGGGAGAGACCCAGTACTTC.

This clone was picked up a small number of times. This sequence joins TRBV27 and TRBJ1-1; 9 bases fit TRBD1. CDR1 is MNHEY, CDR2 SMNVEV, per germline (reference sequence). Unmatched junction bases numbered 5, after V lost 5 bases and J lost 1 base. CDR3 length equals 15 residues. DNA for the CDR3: TGTGCCAGCAGTGCCCCGGGACAGGGGAACACTGAAGCTTTCTTT. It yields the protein CASSAPGQGNTEAFF.

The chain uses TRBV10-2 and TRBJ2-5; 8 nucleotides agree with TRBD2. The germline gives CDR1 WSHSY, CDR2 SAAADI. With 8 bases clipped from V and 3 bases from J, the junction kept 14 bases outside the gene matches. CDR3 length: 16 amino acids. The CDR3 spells CASQPSGFAREETQYF. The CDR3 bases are TGCGCCAGCCAGCCTAGCGGGTTTGCCAGAGAAGAGACCCAGTACTTC.

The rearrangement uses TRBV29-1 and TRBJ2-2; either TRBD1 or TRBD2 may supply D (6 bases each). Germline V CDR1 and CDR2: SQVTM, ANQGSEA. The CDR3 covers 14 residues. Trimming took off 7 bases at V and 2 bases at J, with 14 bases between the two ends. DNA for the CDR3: TGCAGCGGATCCAGGGGAGGCAACACCGGGGAGCTGTTTTTT. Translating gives CSGSRGGNTGELFF.

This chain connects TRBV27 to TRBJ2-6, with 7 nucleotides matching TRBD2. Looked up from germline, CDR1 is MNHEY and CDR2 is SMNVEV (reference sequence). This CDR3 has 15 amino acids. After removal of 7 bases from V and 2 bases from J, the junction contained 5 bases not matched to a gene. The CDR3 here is CASTPGGAGANVLTF. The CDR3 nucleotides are TGTGCCAGCACCCCTGGGGGGGCTGGGGCCAACGTCCTGACTTTC. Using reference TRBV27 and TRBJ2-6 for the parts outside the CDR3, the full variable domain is EAQVTQNPRYLITVTGKKLTVTCSQNMNHEYMSWYRQDPGLGLRQIYYSMNVEVTDKGDVPEGYKVSRKEKRNFPLILESPSPNQTSLYFCASTPGGAGANVLTFGAGSRLTVL.

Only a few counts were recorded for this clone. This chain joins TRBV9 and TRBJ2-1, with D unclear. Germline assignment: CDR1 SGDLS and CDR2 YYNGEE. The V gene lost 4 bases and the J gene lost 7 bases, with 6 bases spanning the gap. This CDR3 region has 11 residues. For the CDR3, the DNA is TGTGCCAGCAGCTCCCTAAATGAGCAGTTCTTC. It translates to CASSSLNEQFF.

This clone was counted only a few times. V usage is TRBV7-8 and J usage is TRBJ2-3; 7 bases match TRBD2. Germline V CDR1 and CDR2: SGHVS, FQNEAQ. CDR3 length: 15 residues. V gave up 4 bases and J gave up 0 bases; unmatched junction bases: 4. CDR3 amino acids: CASSSSAGSTDTQYF. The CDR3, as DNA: TGTGCCAGCAGCTCCTCAGCGGGGAGCACAGATACGCAGTATTTT. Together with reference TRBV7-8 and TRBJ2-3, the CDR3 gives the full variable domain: GAGVSQSPRYKVAKRGQDVALRCDPISGHVSLFWYQQALGQGPEFLTYFQNEAQLDKSGLPSDRFFAERPEGSVSTLKIQRTQQEDSAVYLCASSSSAGSTDTQYFGPGTRLTVL.

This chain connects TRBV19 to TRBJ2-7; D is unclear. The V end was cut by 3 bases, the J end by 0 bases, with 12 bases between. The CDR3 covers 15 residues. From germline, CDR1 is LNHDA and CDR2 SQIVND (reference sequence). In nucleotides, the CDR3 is TGTGCCAGTAGTATGAGACTTTCTAGCTCCTACGAGCAGTACTTC. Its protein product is CASSMRLSSSYEQYF.

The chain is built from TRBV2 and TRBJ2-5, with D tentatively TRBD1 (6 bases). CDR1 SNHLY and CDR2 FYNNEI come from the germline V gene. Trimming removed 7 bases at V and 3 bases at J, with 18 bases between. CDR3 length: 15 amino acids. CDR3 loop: CASTKAWDTKETQYF. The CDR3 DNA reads TGTGCCAGCACCAAAGCCTGGGACACAAAAGAGACCCAGTACTTC.